This is a list of T cell receptor beta chains from one sample in a study of cytomegalovirus exposure and HLA in healthy donors. The assay was immunoSEQ multiplex PCR, and TCRdb's table has in-frame clones only and misses some. This sample's table reports about 74,000 clones. Sequencing used PBMCs. Receptors originate from a female donor in good health and CMV-seropositive. CDR3s include the opening cysteine and the closing phenylalanine or tryptophan. The order of the fields is CDR3 DNA, CDR3 protein, V gene, CDR3 length, J gene, D gene, clone size. A D gene is named only where the DNA matches it firmly. Some rows mark clone size as missing; the rest say once, few, many or name a class of expanded clone.

CDR3nt: TGTGCCATCAGTTGGACTAGTCGAGAGGATACGCAGTATTTT; CDR3aa: CAISWTSREDTQYF; v_gene: TRBV10-3; len: 14; j_gene: TRBJ2-3; d_gene: TRBD2; abundance: .
CDR3nt: TGCAGCGTTGCGAGGACAGGAGAGGGGGCAGTGGATGGCTACACCTTC; CDR3aa: CSVARTGEGAVDGYTF; v_gene: TRBV29-1; len: 16; j_gene: TRBJ1-2; d_gene: TRBD1; abundance: .
CDR3nt: TGCGCCAGCAGCTTTGAAGCGGGAGGGCTGGGAAATGAGCAGTTCTTC; CDR3aa: CASSFEAGGLGNEQFF; v_gene: TRBV5-1; len: 16; j_gene: TRBJ2-1; d_gene: TRBD2; abundance: .
CDR3nt: TGTGCCAGCAGCTTAGCGCGCGATGAGCAGTTCTTC; CDR3aa: CASSLARDEQFF; v_gene: TRBV13; len: 12; j_gene: TRBJ2-1; d_gene: .; abundance: .
CDR3nt: TGTGCCAGCAGCTTAGGCGAACTAGCGTTCCAAGAGACCCAGTACTTC; CDR3aa: CASSLGELAFQETQYF; v_gene: TRBV7-9; len: 16; j_gene: TRBJ2-5; d_gene: TRBD2; abundance: .
CDR3nt: TGCGCCAGCAGCGATCCAGGGGTGGAGACCCAGTACTTC; CDR3aa: CASSDPGVETQYF; v_gene: TRBV5-1; len: 13; j_gene: TRBJ2-5; d_gene: .; abundance: .
CDR3nt: TGTGCCTGGAGTGCCATCTATAGCAATCAGCCCCAGCATTTT; CDR3aa: CAWSAIYSNQPQHF; v_gene: TRBV30; len: 14; j_gene: TRBJ1-5; d_gene: .; abundance: .
CDR3nt: TGTGCCAGCCGGGACAGGCTTTACGAGCAGTACTTC; CDR3aa: CASRDRLYEQYF; v_gene: TRBV2; len: 12; j_gene: TRBJ2-7; d_gene: TRBD1; abundance: .
CDR3nt: TGTGCCAGCAGCTCGATGACAGGGATCAATGAGCAGTTCTTC; CDR3aa: CASSSMTGINEQFF; v_gene: TRBV11-3; len: 14; j_gene: TRBJ2-1; d_gene: TRBD1; abundance: medium-sized
CDR3nt: TGTGCCAGCAGTCTCGTGGGAGCTTGGAACTATGGCTACACCTTC; CDR3aa: CASSLVGAWNYGYTF; v_gene: TRBV28; len: 15; j_gene: TRBJ1-2; d_gene: .; abundance: .
CDR3nt: TGTGCCAGCAGCGTAGACGTAGGGGGCGGAAACACCATATATTTT; CDR3aa: CASSVDVGGGNTIYF; v_gene: TRBV9; len: 15; j_gene: TRBJ1-3; d_gene: TRBD1; abundance: .
CDR3nt: TGCGCCAGCAGCTTGGCCCGGGGGAGCGGGTCTCCCGGGGAGCTGTTTTTT; CDR3aa: CASSLARGSGSPGELFF; v_gene: TRBV5-1; len: 17; j_gene: TRBJ2-2; d_gene: .; abundance: .
CDR3nt: TGTGCCAGCAGCTTAGTGCGTGGAGACCTCAATGAGCAGTTCTTC; CDR3aa: CASSLVRGDLNEQFF; v_gene: TRBV7-6; len: 15; j_gene: TRBJ2-1; d_gene: .; abundance: .
CDR3nt: TGTGCCAGCAGACGAGCGGGAAACCCAGATACGCAGTATTTT; CDR3aa: CASRRAGNPDTQYF; v_gene: TRBV27; len: 14; j_gene: TRBJ2-3; d_gene: TRBD2; abundance: .
CDR3nt: TGTGCCAGCAGTTTAACGGGACAGGGAAACACTGAAGCTTTCTTT; CDR3aa: CASSLTGQGNTEAFF; v_gene: TRBV28; len: 15; j_gene: TRBJ1-1; d_gene: TRBD1; abundance: .
CDR3nt: TGTGCCTGGGTGGACGGGGTTAACTATGGCTACACCTTC; CDR3aa: CAWVDGVNYGYTF; v_gene: TRBV30; len: 13; j_gene: TRBJ1-2; d_gene: .; abundance: .
CDR3nt: TGTGCCAGTGGCCGCTCCTACAATGAGCAGTTCTTC; CDR3aa: CASGRSYNEQFF; v_gene: TRBV19; len: 12; j_gene: TRBJ2-1; d_gene: .; abundance: .
CDR3nt: TGTGCCAGCAGTGACCTCAGGGGGCTAGGAGGCTACACCTTC; CDR3aa: CASSDLRGLGGYTF; v_gene: TRBV6-5; len: 14; j_gene: TRBJ1-2; d_gene: TRBD1; abundance: .
CDR3nt: TGTGCCAGCACCTCCGGGACAGGGAACGTTCCTTCCTACGAGCAGTACTTC; CDR3aa: CASTSGTGNVPSYEQYF; v_gene: TRBV5-6; len: 17; j_gene: TRBJ2-7; d_gene: TRBD1; abundance: .
CDR3nt: TGTGCCAGCAGCTCACGATCCGCGACTAGCGGGGGCACAGATACGCAGTATTTT; CDR3aa: CASSSRSATSGGTDTQYF; v_gene: TRBV11-3; len: 18; j_gene: TRBJ2-3; d_gene: TRBD2; abundance: .
CDR3nt: TGTGCCAGCAGAGTTACTAGCGGGGGGCCCAATGAGCAGTTCTTC; CDR3aa: CASRVTSGGPNEQFF; v_gene: TRBV2; len: 15; j_gene: TRBJ2-1; d_gene: TRBD2; abundance: .
CDR3nt: TGTGCCAGCAGTTTATTCAGGGCGAACACCGGGGAGCTGTTTTTT; CDR3aa: CASSLFRANTGELFF; v_gene: TRBV28; len: 15; j_gene: TRBJ2-2; d_gene: .; abundance: .
CDR3nt: TGTGCCAGCAGTGACAGGGCCCCAACCGTACAGGGGAATGAGCAGTTCTTC; CDR3aa: CASSDRAPTVQGNEQFF; v_gene: TRBV6-1; len: 17; j_gene: TRBJ2-1; d_gene: TRBD1; abundance: .
CDR3nt: TGTGCCAGCAGAGGACAGGATCTTCCTAACTATGGCTACACCTTC; CDR3aa: CASRGQDLPNYGYTF; v_gene: TRBV6-1; len: 15; j_gene: TRBJ1-2; d_gene: TRBD1; abundance: .
CDR3nt: TGTGCCAGCCCCCTAGAGGACTACGAGCAGTACTTC; CDR3aa: CASPLEDYEQYF; v_gene: TRBV6-5; len: 12; j_gene: TRBJ2-7; d_gene: .; abundance: .
CDR3nt: TGTGCCAGCAGTTACTCGTCGGTGACATCCTACGAGCAGTACTTC; CDR3aa: CASSYSSVTSYEQYF; v_gene: TRBV6-5; len: 15; j_gene: TRBJ2-7; d_gene: .; abundance: .
CDR3nt: TGTGCCAGCAGCTTAGGGACTCAGCGGAACATTCAGTACTTC; CDR3aa: CASSLGTQRNIQYF; v_gene: TRBV11-2; len: 14; j_gene: TRBJ2-4; d_gene: .; abundance: .
CDR3nt: TGTGCCAGCAGTCTACGATATAAGTCCTCCGAGCAGTACTTC; CDR3aa: CASSLRYKSSEQYF; v_gene: TRBV28; len: 14; j_gene: TRBJ2-7; d_gene: .; abundance: .
CDR3nt: TGTGCCAGCAGTGAATTCTCATCAGGGGGGACCTACGAGCAGTACTTC; CDR3aa: CASSEFSSGGTYEQYF; v_gene: TRBV25-1; len: 16; j_gene: TRBJ2-7; d_gene: .; abundance: .
CDR3nt: TGTGCCAGCAGCCTGAACTCGGGACTAGCAGCAGCAGGGGAGCTGTTTTTT; CDR3aa: CASSLNSGLAAAGELFF; v_gene: TRBV11-2; len: 17; j_gene: TRBJ2-2; d_gene: TRBD2; abundance: .
CDR3nt: TGTGCCAGCAGCTTCAGAGCGGGCGGGGAGCAGTACTTC; CDR3aa: CASSFRAGGEQYF; v_gene: TRBV7-8; len: 13; j_gene: TRBJ2-7; d_gene: .; abundance: .
CDR3nt: TGTGCCATCAGCCCAGGGGTGAACACCGGGGAGCTGTTTTTT; CDR3aa: CAISPGVNTGELFF; v_gene: TRBV10-3; len: 14; j_gene: TRBJ2-2; d_gene: .; abundance: .